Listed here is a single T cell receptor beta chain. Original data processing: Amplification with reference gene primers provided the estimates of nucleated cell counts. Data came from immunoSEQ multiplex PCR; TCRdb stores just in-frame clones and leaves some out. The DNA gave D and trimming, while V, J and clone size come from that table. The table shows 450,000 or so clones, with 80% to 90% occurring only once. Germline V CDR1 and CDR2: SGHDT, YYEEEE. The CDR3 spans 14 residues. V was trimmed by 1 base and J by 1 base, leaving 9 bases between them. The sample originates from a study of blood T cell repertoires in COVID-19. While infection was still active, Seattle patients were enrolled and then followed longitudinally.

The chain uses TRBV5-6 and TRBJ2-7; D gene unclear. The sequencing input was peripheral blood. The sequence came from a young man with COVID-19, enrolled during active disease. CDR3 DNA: TGTGCCAGCAGCTTGTGGCACAGTTCCTACGAGCAGTACTTC. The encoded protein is CASSLWHSSYEQYF. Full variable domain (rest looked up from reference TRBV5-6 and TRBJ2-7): DAGVTQSPTHLIKTRGQQVTLRCSPKSGHDTVSWYQQALGQGPQFIFQYYEEEERQRGNFPDRFSGHQFPNYSSELNVNALLLGDSALYLCASSLWHSSYEQYFGPGTRLTVT.